A single sample gave rise to the 2 T cell receptor beta chains below, sequenced in a study of shared clonotypes between healthy human individuals. Measured with immunoSEQ multiplex PCR; TCRdb has only the in-frame clones, and not every one. The table lists fewer than 850,000 clones, about 78% of them singletons. The specimen sequenced was memory CD4+ T cells sorted from blood. Documented subset: CD45RA-negative fraction. Source of these receptors: a woman in her thirties in good health.

This clone was seen ten or more times. The CDR3 region is CASRPTLGSNQPQHF. The CDR3 region has the DNA TGTGCCAGCAGACCGACACTCGGGAGCAATCAGCCCCAGCATTTT. V is TRBV6-5 and J is TRBJ1-5; D remains ambiguous. This CDR3 contains 15 residues. The V gene's germline CDR1 is MNHEY and CDR2 SVGAGI. The V gene lost 6 bases and the J gene lost 1 base, with 13 bases spanning the gap.

The chain employs TRBV6-5 and TRBJ2-7; maybe TRBD1 (6 bases). The V end was cut by 6 bases, the J end by 0 bases, with 15 bases between. Germline lookup yields CDR1 MNHEY and CDR2 SVGAGI. The CDR3 spans 15 residues. The CDR3 spells CASSLKQGSSYEQYF. CDR3 bases: TGTGCCAGCAGCCTTAAACAGGGATCCTCCTACGAGCAGTACTTC.